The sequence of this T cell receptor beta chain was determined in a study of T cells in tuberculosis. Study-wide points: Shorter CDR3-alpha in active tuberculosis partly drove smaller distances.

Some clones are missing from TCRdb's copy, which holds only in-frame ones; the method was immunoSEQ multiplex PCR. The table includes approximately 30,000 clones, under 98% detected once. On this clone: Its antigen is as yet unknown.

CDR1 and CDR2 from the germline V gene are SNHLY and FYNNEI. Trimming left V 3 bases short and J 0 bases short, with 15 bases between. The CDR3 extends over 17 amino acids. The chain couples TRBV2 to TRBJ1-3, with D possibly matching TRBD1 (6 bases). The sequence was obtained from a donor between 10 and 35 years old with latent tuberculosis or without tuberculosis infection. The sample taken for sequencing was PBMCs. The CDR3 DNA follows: TGTGCCAGCAGTGAGTCGGGACAACTTTACTCTGGAAACACCATATATTTT. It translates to CASSESGQLYSGNTIYF.